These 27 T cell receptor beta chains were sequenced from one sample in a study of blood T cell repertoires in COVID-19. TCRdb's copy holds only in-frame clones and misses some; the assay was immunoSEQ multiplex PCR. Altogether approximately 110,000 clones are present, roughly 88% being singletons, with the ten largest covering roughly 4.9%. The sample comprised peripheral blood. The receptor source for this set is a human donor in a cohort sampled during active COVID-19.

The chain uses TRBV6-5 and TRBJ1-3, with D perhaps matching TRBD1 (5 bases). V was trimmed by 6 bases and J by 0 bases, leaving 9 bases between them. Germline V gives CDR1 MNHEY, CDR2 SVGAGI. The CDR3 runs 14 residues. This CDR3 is CASRAQGSGNTIYF. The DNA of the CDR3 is TGTGCCAGCAGGGCTCAGGGCTCTGGAAACACCATATATTTT.

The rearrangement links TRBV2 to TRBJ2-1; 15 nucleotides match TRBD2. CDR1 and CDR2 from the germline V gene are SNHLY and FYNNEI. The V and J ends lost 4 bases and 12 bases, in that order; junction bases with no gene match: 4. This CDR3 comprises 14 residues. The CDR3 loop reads CASSGGLAGGLQFF. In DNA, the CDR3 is TGTGCCAGCAGTGGGGGACTAGCGGGAGGATTGCAGTTCTTC. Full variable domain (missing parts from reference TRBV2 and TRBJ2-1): EPEVTQTPSHQVTQMGQEVILRCVPISNHLYFYWYRQILGQKVEFLVSFYNNEISEKSEIFDDQFSVERPDGSNFTLKIRSTKLEDSAMYFCASSGGLAGGLQFFGPGTRLTVL.

The CDR3 sequence: CASIPRASGYNEQFF. The CDR3 DNA follows: TGTGCCAGTATCCCTCGTGCTAGCGGCTACAATGAGCAGTTCTTC. The rearrangement joins TRBV19 to TRBJ2-1, with 7 bases fitting TRBD2. V was pared by 7 bases and J by 3 bases, with 9 bases of the junction left unmatched. CDR1 is LNHDA, CDR2 SQIVND, per germline (reference sequence). This CDR3 is 15 amino acids long.

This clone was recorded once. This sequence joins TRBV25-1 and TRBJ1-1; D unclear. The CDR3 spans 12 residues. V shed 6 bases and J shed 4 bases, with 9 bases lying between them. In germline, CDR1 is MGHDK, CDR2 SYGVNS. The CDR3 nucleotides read TGTGCCAGCAGCGTTGGGCCCACTGAAGCTTTCTTT. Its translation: CASSVGPTEAFF. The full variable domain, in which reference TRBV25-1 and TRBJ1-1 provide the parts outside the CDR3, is EADIYQTPRYLVIGTGKKITLECSQTMGHDKMYWYQQDPGMELHLIHYSYGVNSTEKGDLSSESTVSRIRTEHFPLTLESARPSHTSQYLCASSVGPTEAFFGQGTRLTVV.

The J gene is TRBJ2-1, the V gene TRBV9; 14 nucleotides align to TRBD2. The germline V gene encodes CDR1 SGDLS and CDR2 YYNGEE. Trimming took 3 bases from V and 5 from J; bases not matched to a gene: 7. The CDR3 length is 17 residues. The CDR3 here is CASSEGLAGVVDNEQFF. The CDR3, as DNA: TGTGCCAGCAGCGAGGGACTAGCGGGAGTGGTAGACAATGAGCAGTTCTTC.

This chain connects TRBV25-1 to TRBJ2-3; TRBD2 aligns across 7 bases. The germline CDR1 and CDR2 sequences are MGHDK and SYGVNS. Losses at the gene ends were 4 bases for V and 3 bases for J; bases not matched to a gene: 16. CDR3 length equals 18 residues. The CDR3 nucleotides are TGTGCCAGCAGTGTTCCCCTGGGGGAGGGAGGTTTAACAGATACGCAGTATTTT. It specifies CASSVPLGEGGLTDTQYF.

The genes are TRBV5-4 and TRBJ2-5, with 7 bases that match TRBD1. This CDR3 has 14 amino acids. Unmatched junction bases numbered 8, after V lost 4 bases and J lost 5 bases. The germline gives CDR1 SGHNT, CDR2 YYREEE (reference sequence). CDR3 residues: CASSTGQPGETQYF. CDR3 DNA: TGTGCCAGCAGCACGGGACAGCCCGGGGAGACCCAGTACTTC.

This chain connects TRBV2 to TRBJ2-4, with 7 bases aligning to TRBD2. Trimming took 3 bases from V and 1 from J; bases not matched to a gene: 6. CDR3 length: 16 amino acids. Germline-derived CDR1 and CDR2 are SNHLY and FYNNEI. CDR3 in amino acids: CASSEGGRAAKNIQYF. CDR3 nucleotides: TGTGCCAGCAGTGAGGGGGGGAGGGCGGCCAAAAACATTCAGTACTTC.

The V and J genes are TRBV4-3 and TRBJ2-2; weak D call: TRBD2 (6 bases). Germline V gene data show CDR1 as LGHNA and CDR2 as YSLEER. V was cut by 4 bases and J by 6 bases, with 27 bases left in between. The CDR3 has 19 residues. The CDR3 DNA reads TGCGCCAGCAGCCGGAATGTAGGAGCCGGGACTCTACACCCCGGGGAGCTGTTTTTT. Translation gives CASSRNVGAGTLHPGELFF.

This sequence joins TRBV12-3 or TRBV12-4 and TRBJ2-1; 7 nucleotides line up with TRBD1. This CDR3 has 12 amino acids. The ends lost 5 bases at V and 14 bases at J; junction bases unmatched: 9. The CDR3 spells CASSPGGLGEFF. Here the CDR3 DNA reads TGTGCCAGCAGTCCAGGGGGATTGGGGGAGTTCTTC.

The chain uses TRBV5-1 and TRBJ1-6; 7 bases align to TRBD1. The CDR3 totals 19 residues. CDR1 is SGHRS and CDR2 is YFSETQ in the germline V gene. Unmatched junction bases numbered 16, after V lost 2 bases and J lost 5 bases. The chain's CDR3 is CASSFGDRVDLWNNSPLHF. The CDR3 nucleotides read TGCGCCAGCAGCTTTGGCGACAGGGTCGATCTTTGGAATAATTCACCCCTCCACTTT.

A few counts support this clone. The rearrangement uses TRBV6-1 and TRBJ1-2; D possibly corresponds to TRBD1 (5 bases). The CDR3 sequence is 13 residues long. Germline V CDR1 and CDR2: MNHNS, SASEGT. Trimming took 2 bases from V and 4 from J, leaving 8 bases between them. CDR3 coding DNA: TGTGCCAGCAGTGAAAGGGGATTCTATGGCTACACCTTC. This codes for CASSERGFYGYTF.

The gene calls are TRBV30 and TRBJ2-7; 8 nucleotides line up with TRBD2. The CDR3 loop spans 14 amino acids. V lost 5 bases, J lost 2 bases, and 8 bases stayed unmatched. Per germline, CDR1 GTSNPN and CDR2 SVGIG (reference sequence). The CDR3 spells CAWAAGGDTYEQYF. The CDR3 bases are TGTGCCTGGGCTGCCGGGGGGGATACCTACGAGCAGTACTTC. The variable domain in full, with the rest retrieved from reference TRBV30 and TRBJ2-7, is SQTIHQWPATLVQPVGSPLSLECTVEGTSNPNLYWYRQAAGRGLQLLFYSVGIGQISSEVPQNLSASRPQDRQFILSSKKLLLSDSGFYLCAWAAGGDTYEQYFGPGTRLTVT.

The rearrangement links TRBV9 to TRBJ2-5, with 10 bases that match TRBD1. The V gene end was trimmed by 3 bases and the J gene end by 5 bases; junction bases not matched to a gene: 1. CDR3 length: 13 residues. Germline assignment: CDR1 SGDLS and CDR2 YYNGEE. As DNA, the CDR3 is TGTGCCAGCAGCGCGGGACAGGGGGAGACCCAGTACTTC. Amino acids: CASSAGQGETQYF.

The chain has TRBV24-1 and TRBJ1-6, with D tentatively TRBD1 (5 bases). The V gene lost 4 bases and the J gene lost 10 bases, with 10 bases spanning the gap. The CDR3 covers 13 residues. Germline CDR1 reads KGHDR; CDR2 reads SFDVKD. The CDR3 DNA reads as TGTGCCACCAGTGACAGGGCCCACTCACCCCTCCACTTT. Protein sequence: CATSDRAHSPLHF.

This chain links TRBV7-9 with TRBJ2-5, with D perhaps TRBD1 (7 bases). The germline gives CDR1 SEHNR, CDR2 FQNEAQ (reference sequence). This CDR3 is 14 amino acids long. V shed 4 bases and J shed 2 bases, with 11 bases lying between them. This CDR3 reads CASSSRDSQETQYF. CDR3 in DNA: TGTGCCAGCAGCTCGCGGGACAGTCAAGAGACCCAGTACTTC.

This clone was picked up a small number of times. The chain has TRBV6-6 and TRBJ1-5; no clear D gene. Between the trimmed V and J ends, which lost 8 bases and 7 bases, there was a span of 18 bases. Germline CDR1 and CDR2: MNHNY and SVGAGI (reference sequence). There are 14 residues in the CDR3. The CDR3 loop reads CASDDTPAVQPQHF. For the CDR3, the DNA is TGTGCCAGCGACGACACCCCCGCAGTCCAGCCCCAGCATTTT.

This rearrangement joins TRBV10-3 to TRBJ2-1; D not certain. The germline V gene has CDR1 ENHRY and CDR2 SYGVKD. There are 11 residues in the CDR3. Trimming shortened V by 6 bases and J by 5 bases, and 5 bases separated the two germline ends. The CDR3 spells CAISLNNEQFF. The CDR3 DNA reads TGTGCCATCAGCCTAAACAATGAGCAGTTCTTC.

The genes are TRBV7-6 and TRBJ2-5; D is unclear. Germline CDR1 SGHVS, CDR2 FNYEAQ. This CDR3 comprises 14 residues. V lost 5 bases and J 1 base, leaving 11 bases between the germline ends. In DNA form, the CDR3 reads TGTGCCAGCAGCCCAGCTGGAGCCCAAGAGACCCAGTACTTC. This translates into CASSPAGAQETQYF.

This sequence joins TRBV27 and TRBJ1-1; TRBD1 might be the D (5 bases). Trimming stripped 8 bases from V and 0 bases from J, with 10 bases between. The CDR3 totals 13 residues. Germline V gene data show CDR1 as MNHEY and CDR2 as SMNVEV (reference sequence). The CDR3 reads CASAGLVNTEAFF. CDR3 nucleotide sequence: TGTGCCAGCGCAGGGTTGGTGAACACTGAAGCTTTCTTT.

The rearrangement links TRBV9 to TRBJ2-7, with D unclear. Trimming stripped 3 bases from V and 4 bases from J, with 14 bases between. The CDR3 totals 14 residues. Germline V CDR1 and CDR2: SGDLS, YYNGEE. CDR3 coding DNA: TGTGCCAGCAGCGCAGGCCTGGGTTGGTACGAGCAGTACTTC. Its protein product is CASSAGLGWYEQYF.

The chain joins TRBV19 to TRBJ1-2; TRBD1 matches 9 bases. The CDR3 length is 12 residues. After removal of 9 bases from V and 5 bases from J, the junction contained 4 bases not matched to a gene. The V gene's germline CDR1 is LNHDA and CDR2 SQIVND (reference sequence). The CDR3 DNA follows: TGTGCCAGCGGGACAGGGAGATATGGCTACACCTTC. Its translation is CASGTGRYGYTF.

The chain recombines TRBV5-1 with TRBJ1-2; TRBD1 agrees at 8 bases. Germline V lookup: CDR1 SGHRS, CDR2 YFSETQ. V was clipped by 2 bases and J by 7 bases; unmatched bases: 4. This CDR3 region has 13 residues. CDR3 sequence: CASSLQGDTGYTF. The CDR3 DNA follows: TGCGCCAGCAGCTTACAGGGGGATACTGGCTACACCTTC.

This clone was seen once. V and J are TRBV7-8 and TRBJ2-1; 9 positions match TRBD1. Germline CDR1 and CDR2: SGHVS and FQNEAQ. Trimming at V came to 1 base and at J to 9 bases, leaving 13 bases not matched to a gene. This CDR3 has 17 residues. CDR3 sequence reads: CASSLDTGGAWSGEQFF. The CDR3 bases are TGTGCCAGCAGCTTAGATACAGGGGGCGCTTGGTCCGGTGAGCAGTTCTTC.

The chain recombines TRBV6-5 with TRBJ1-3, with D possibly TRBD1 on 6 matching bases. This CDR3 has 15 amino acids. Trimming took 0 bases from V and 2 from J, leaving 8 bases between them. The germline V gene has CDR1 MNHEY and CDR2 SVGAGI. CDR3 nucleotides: TGTGCCAGCAGTTACTCGCGGGGGCCTGGAAACACCATATATTTT. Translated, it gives CASSYSRGPGNTIYF.

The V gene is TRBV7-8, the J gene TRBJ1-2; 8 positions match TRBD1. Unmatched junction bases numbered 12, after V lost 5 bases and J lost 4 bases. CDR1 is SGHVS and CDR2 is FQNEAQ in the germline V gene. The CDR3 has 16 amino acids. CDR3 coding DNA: TGTGCCAGCAGCACGGGCGGGACAGGCCTTACCTATGGCTACACCTTC. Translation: CASSTGGTGLTYGYTF.

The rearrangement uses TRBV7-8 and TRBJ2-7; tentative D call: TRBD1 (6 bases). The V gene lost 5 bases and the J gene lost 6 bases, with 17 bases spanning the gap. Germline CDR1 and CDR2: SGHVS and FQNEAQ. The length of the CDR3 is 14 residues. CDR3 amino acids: CASSIRQARGEQYF. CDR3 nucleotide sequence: TGTGCCAGCAGCATAAGACAGGCGCGAGGCGAGCAGTACTTC.